The TCR beta chain described here comes from a study of blood T cell repertoires in COVID-19. Assay: immunoSEQ multiplex PCR; the TCRdb copy retains only in-frame clones and omits some. The repertoire has 200,000 to 250,000 clones, over 70% of them found once; the top ten carry about 5.5%. This sequence was found in a woman between 65 and 79 years old with acute or convalescent COVID-19. Sequencing was performed on peripheral blood.

CDR3 in amino acids: CASSEPRTGKSYEQYF. The CDR3 region has the DNA TGTGCCAGCAGTGAACCTCGGACAGGGAAGTCCTACGAGCAGTACTTC. This sequence joins TRBV2 and TRBJ2-7; 8 nucleotides agree with TRBD1. CDR3 size: 16 residues. The germline V gene encodes CDR1 SNHLY and CDR2 FYNNEI. V dropped 2 bases and J dropped 1; count of bases not matched to a gene: 7.